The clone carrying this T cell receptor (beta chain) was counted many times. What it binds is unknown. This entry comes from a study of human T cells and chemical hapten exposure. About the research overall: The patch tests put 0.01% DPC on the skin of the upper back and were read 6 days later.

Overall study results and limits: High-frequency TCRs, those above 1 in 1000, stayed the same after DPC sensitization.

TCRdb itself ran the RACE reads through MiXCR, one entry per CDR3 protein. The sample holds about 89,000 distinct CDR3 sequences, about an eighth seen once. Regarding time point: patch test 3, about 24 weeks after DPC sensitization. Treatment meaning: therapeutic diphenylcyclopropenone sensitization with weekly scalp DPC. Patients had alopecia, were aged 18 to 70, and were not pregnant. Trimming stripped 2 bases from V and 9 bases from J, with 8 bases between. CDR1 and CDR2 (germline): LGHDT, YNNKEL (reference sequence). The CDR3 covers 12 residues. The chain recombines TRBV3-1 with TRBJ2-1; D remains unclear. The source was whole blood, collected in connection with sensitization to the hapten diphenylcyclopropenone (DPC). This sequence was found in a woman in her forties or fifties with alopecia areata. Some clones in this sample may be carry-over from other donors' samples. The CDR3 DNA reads TGTGCCAGCAGCCAACTTACCGCTGAGCAGTTCTTC. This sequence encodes CASSQLTAEQFF.